One sample yielded the 8 T cell receptor beta chains listed below, sequenced in a study of blood T cell repertoires in COVID-19. The assay was immunoSEQ multiplex PCR, and TCRdb's table has in-frame clones only and misses some. The sample has roughly 250,000 clones; about 83% are singletons. Sequences were obtained from PBMCs or T cells enriched from blood (not recorded which). These receptors originate from a woman in her 50s who had recovered from COVID-19.

This clone was counted once. This chain connects TRBV30 to TRBJ1-6; 9 bases are shared with TRBD1. Germline V lookup: CDR1 GTSNPN, CDR2 SVGIG (reference sequence). The CDR3 contains 12 residues. V dropped 3 bases and J dropped 17; count of bases not matched to a gene: 8. CDR3 amino acids: CAWRDRGFRVHF. The CDR3 bases are TGTGCCTGGAGGGACAGGGGATTCCGCGTCCACTTT.

J is TRBJ2-7 and V is TRBV24-1; a weak D match, TRBD1 (5 bases). The CDR3 is 14 amino acids. V lost 4 bases and J 7 bases, leaving 16 bases between the germline ends. Germline-derived CDR1 and CDR2 are KGHDR and SFDVKD. Here the CDR3 reads CATSDSGQLGEQYF. CDR3 nucleotide sequence: TGTGCCACCAGTGACTCCGGACAATTAGGGGAGCAGTACTTC.

The chain employs TRBV5-1 and TRBJ2-1; 9 nucleotides line up with TRBD2. CDR3 length equals 18 residues. V lost 1 base, J lost 0 bases, and 8 bases stayed unmatched. Germline loops: CDR1 SGHRS, CDR2 YFSETQ. The DNA of the CDR3 is TGCGCCAGCAGCTTGATGTTAGCGGGGGCCCCCTCCTACAATGAGCAGTTCTTC. The encoded protein is CASSLMLAGAPSYNEQFF.

The J gene is TRBJ2-1, the V gene TRBV4-3; 9 bases line up with TRBD2. This CDR3 is built from 16 residues. The J segment lost 4 bases and the V segment lost 0 bases, leaving 4 bases of the junction unmatched. From germline, CDR1 is LGHNA and CDR2 YSLEER. In DNA, the CDR3 is TGCGCCAGCAGCCAAGATCGGGCGGGAGGGTACAATGAGCAGTTCTTC. The encoded protein is CASSQDRAGGYNEQFF.

The chain joins TRBV11-3 to TRBJ2-3, with D maybe TRBD2 (6 bases). The CDR3 totals 14 residues. Germline V lookup: CDR1 SGHNT, CDR2 YENEEA. The ends were cut back, 7 bases at V and 2 bases at J, with 13 bases in the middle. The CDR3 loop is CASNTPGATDTQYF. The CDR3 DNA is TGTGCCAGCAACACCCCGGGAGCCACAGATACGCAGTATTTT.

This clone was observed a handful of times. V and J are TRBV6-2 or TRBV6-3 and TRBJ2-7, with 9 bases matching TRBD1. The germline CDR1 and CDR2 sequences are MNHEY and SVGEGT. CDR3 length equals 14 residues. V lost 6 bases and J lost 6; bases outside the gene matches: 9. CDR3 in amino acids: CASSWGQGIGEQYF. The CDR3 region has the DNA TGTGCCAGCAGCTGGGGACAGGGTATTGGCGAGCAGTACTTC.

The rearrangement joins TRBV28 to TRBJ2-2; 7 nucleotides line up with TRBD2. With 7 bases clipped from V and 0 bases from J, the junction kept 5 bases outside the gene matches. Germline V gene sequence: CDR1 MDHEN, CDR2 SYDVKM. The CDR3 runs 15 residues. The CDR3 sequence: CASTHGLANTGELFF. DNA of the CDR3: TGTGCCAGCACCCATGGACTAGCGAACACCGGGGAGCTGTTTTTT.

The chain couples TRBV9 to TRBJ2-7, with D possibly TRBD1 on 6 matching bases. The CDR3 has 14 residues. V was cut by 0 bases and J by 3 bases, with 10 bases left in between. Germline V CDR1 and CDR2: SGDLS, YYNGEE. The CDR3 spells CASSVGGGVYEQYF. The CDR3 region has the DNA TGTGCCAGCAGCGTAGGAGGGGGAGTCTACGAGCAGTACTTC.